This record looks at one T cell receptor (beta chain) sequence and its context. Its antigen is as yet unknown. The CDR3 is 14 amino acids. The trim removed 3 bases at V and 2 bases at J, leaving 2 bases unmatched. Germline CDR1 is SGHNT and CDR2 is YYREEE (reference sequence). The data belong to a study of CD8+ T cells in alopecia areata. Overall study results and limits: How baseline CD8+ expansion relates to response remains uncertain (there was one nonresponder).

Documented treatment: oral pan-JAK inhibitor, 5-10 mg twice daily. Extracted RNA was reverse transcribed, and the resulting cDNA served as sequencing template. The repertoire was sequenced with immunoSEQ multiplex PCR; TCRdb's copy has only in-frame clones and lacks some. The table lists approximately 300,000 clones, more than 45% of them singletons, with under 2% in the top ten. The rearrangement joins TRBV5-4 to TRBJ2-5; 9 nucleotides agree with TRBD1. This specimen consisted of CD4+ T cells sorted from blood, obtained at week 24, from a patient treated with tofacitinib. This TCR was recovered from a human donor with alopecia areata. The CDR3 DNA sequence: TGTGCCAGCAGCTCGGGGACAGGGCAAGAGACCCAGTACTTC. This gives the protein CASSSGTGQETQYF.